Below are 30 T cell receptor beta chains sequenced from a single sample in a study of blood T cells in healthy people across ages. A second PCR, run for roughly 7 to 12 cycles, used a sample-barcoded 5' primer plus a J-beta primer mix. TCRdb reprocessed the 5' RACE reads via MiXCR and lists one record per CDR3 protein. The sample lists some 900,000 distinct CDR3 sequences, approximately 49% occurring once. The sequenced sample consisted of blood. The receptors stem from a man aged 30 to 45 in good health.

The gene calls are TRBV7-9 and TRBJ2-1; the match to TRBD1 covers 11 bases. The CDR3 spans 16 residues. J lost 1 base, V lost 5 bases, and 4 bases had no gene match. The germline V gene has CDR1 SEHNR and CDR2 FQNEAQ (reference sequence). The CDR3 region is CASSPDRGPSYNEQFF. The CDR3 DNA follows: TGTGCCAGCAGCCCGGACAGGGGGCCTTCCTACAATGAGCAGTTCTTC. Using reference TRBV7-9 and TRBJ2-1 for the parts outside the CDR3, the full variable domain is DTGVSQNPRHKITKRGQNVTFRCDPISEHNRLYWYRQTLGQGPEFLTYFQNEAQLEKSRLLSDRFSAERPKGSFSTLEIQRTEQGDSAMYLCASSPDRGPSYNEQFFGPGTRLTVL.

As DNA, the CDR3 is TGCGCCAGCAGCCCCACCGACAGGGGATTCTACGAGCAGTACTTC. Translation gives CASSPTDRGFYEQYF. The chain carries TRBV5-1 and TRBJ2-4; 8 positions match TRBD1. The J call is uncertain, as TRBJ2-7 better fits the DNA end. The CDR3 spans 15 residues. Per germline, CDR1 SGHRS and CDR2 YFSETQ.

CDR3 coding DNA: TGCAGCGTTAAACAGCGGCTTGGGGATACGCAGTATTTT. Translating it yields CSVKQRLGDTQYF. The chain links TRBV29-1 to TRBJ2-3; possibly TRBD2 for D (5 bases). The CDR3 is 13 residues long. From germline, CDR1 is SQVTM and CDR2 ANQGSEA. V dropped 5 bases and J dropped 6 bases, with 15 bases sitting between them.

The gene calls are TRBV4-1 and TRBJ2-1; either TRBD1 or TRBD2 may fit D (5 bases each). The V and J ends lost 1 base and 8 bases respectively, with 21 bases between them. Looked up from germline, CDR1 is MGHRA and CDR2 is YSYEKL. The CDR3 length is 17 residues. CDR3 DNA sequence: TGCGCCAGCAGCCAAGGACCGGACGAAGGGGTGGGGGATGAGCAGTTCTTC. It specifies CASSQGPDEGVGDEQFF.

The chain employs TRBV7-2 and TRBJ2-7; D is perhaps TRBD1 (6 bases). CDR1 and CDR2 (germline): SGHTA, FQGNSA. This CDR3 is built from 14 residues. V shed 7 bases and J shed 2 bases, with 15 bases lying between them. This CDR3 is CASTASEGAYEQYF. For the CDR3, the DNA is TGTGCCAGCACCGCCAGTGAGGGGGCCTACGAGCAGTACTTC. The full variable domain, with the rest looked up from reference TRBV7-2 and TRBJ2-7, is GAGVSQSPSNKVTEKGKDVELRCDPISGHTALYWYRQSLGQGLEFLIYFQGNSAPDKSGLPSDRFSAERTGGSVSTLTIQRTQQEDSAVYLCASTASEGAYEQYFGPGTRLTVT.

The sample holds a few counts of this clonotype. CDR3 in DNA: TGTGCCAGCAGTGACTCGGGGGGGAACACCGGGGAGCTGTTTTTT. This translates into CASSDSGGNTGELFF. The chain employs TRBV6-4 and TRBJ2-2; a possible D gene is TRBD2 (6 bases). The germline V gene encodes CDR1 MRHNA and CDR2 SNTAGT. The CDR3 extends over 15 amino acids. V lost 0 bases, J lost 1 base, and 6 bases lay in between.

V gene TRBV6-5 combines with J gene TRBJ2-7; D call uncertain. Germline values: CDR1 MNHEY, CDR2 SVGAGI. The CDR3 is 16 amino acids. Trimming removed 0 bases from V and 0 bases from J, with 12 bases in between. The CDR3 reads CASSYSMPGPSYEQYF. The DNA for the CDR3 is TGTGCCAGCAGTTACTCGATGCCGGGTCCCTCCTACGAGCAGTACTTC.

In its sample, this clonotype was seen a few times. The genes are TRBV5-1 and TRBJ2-5; D is unresolved. There are 14 residues in the CDR3. Germline values: CDR1 SGHRS, CDR2 YFSETQ. Between the trimmed V and J ends, which lost 4 bases and 2 bases, there was a span of 12 bases. CDR3 residues: CASSRRTEQETQYF. CDR3 nucleotide sequence: TGCGCCAGCAGCAGACGGACCGAACAAGAGACCCAGTACTTC.

This clonotype was counted only a few times. The chain couples TRBV24-1 to TRBJ2-1; D ambiguous. V was trimmed by 7 bases and J by 1 base, leaving 4 bases between them. The germline V gene has CDR1 KGHDR and CDR2 SFDVKD. CDR3 length: 12 residues. CDR3 region: CATRASYNEQFF. In DNA form, the CDR3 reads TGTGCCACCAGGGCGTCCTACAATGAGCAGTTCTTC.

This clonotype is a singleton in its sample. The gene calls are TRBV7-8 and TRBJ2-5; no definite D call. Germline CDR1 SGHVS, CDR2 FQNEAQ. The V end was cut by 6 bases, the J end by 11 bases, with 19 bases between. The length of the CDR3 is 13 residues. The CDR3 protein is CASSAQTNNEQYF. CDR3 in DNA: TGTGCCAGCAGTGCCCAAACCAACAATGAGCAGTACTTC.

The rearrangement joins TRBV6-6 to TRBJ2-4; D is uncertain. Between the trimmed V and J ends, which lost 0 bases and 12 bases, there was a span of 6 bases. Looked up from germline, CDR1 is MNHNY and CDR2 is SVGAGI (reference sequence). The CDR3 length is 11 residues. The CDR3 here is CASSYSQNQYF. CDR3 coding DNA: TGTGCCAGCAGTTACTCACAAAATCAGTACTTC.

The chain combines TRBV20-1 with TRBJ2-3, with TRBD2 as a possible D gene (6 bases). V lost 1 base to trimming and J lost 1 base, with 9 bases between them. CDR1 is DFQATT and CDR2 is SNEGSKA in the germline V gene (reference sequence). CDR3 length: 14 amino acids. The CDR3 is CSARAGDGTDTQYF. In nucleotides, the CDR3 is TGCAGTGCTAGAGCGGGGGACGGCACAGATACGCAGTATTTT.

V usage is TRBV12-3 or TRBV12-4 and J usage is TRBJ1-1, with a tentative D call TRBD1 (5 bases). CDR3 size: 16 residues. With 5 bases removed from V and 5 bases from J, the gap between germline ends came to 21 bases. The CDR3 protein is CASSRSPGTSKTEAFF. For the CDR3, the DNA is TGTGCCAGCAGTCGTAGCCCCGGGACCTCGAAGACTGAAGCTTTCTTT.

The chain has TRBV27 and TRBJ2-5; a weak D match, TRBD2 (5 bases). The CDR3 extends over 14 amino acids. The V end lost 5 bases, the J end lost 3 bases, and 13 bases lay between the germline ends. CDR1 is MNHEY, CDR2 SMNVEV, per germline (reference sequence). CDR3 residues: CASSPRSREETQYF. The CDR3 nucleotides read TGTGCCAGCAGTCCTCGGTCGAGGGAAGAGACCCAGTACTTC.

The chain has TRBV5-1 and TRBJ2-2; D perhaps matches TRBD1 (6 bases). Trimming took off 5 bases at V and 8 bases at J, with 16 bases between the two ends. The germline gives CDR1 SGHRS, CDR2 YFSETQ. The CDR3 extends over 14 amino acids. CDR3: CASRHRDTVGELFF. The CDR3 nucleotides read TGCGCCAGCAGGCATCGGGACACTGTAGGGGAGCTGTTTTTT.

The sample holds many counts of this clonotype. J is TRBJ2-1 and V is TRBV11-3; D unclear. This CDR3 contains 17 residues. Trimming shortened V by 0 bases and J by 0 bases, and 12 bases separated the two germline ends. CDR1 and CDR2 from the germline V gene are SGHNT and YENEEA. The CDR3 is CASSLDGRPPSYNEQFF. The CDR3 nucleotides are TGTGCCAGCAGCTTAGACGGCAGACCTCCCTCCTACAATGAGCAGTTCTTC.

V and J are TRBV5-1 and TRBJ2-5; 7 bases are shared with TRBD2. V trimming: 3 bases; J trimming: 6 bases; junction bases outside the gene matches: 11. Per the germline V gene, CDR1 is SGHRS and CDR2 is YFSETQ. The length of the CDR3 is 15 residues. CDR3 loop: CASSSLETSRQTQYF. CDR3 nucleotide sequence: TGCGCCAGCAGCTCTTTAGAGACTAGCAGGCAGACCCAGTACTTC.

Only a few counts were recorded for this clonotype. The chain's CDR3 is CASSRTDNEQFF. In nucleotides, the CDR3 is TGCGCCAGCAGCCGGACAGACAATGAGCAGTTCTTC. The chain employs TRBV5-1 and TRBJ2-1; D perhaps matches TRBD1 (6 bases). The CDR3 has 12 residues. V lost 4 bases to trimming and J lost 5 bases, with 7 bases between them. The germline V gene encodes CDR1 SGHRS and CDR2 YFSETQ.

This clonotype was seen more than once but under ten times. J is TRBJ1-6 and V is TRBV7-9; TRBD1 is a possible D gene (5 bases). The ends were cut back, 1 base at V and 1 base at J, with 8 bases in the middle. This CDR3 has 16 residues. Germline CDR1 and CDR2: SEHNR and FQNEAQ (reference sequence). In DNA, the CDR3 is TGTGCCAGCAGCTTAGGCGGGGGTTCCTATAATTCACCCCTCCACTTT. Translated, it gives CASSLGGGSYNSPLHF.

The gene calls are TRBV7-9 and TRBJ2-1; 9 bases fit TRBD1. Germline trimming cut 5 bases from V and 3 bases from J; bases unmatched to any gene: 5. Germline V gene sequence: CDR1 SEHNR, CDR2 FQNEAQ (reference sequence). There are 15 residues in the CDR3. This CDR3 is CASSHPGQGYNEQFF. The CDR3 bases are TGTGCCAGCAGCCACCCGGGACAGGGCTACAATGAGCAGTTCTTC.

This clonotype was counted between two and nine times. The rearrangement uses TRBV20-1 and TRBJ2-1, with D hard to call. V was shortened by 1 base and J by 5 bases, with 3 bases between the two germline ends. The CDR3 has 11 amino acids. Germline CDR1 is DFQATT and CDR2 is SNEGSKA (reference sequence). CDR3 residues: CSARADNEQFF. In nucleotides, the CDR3 is TGCAGTGCTAGAGCAGACAATGAGCAGTTCTTC.

The chain joins TRBV7-6 to TRBJ2-3, with 8 bases that match TRBD2. CDR1 and CDR2 (germline): SGHVS, FNYEAQ. The CDR3 is made up of 15 amino acids. Trimming at V came to 8 bases and at J to 6 bases, leaving 13 bases not matched to a gene. The CDR3 loop reads CASGHPGLVFDTQYF. In DNA, the CDR3 is TGTGCCAGCGGCCACCCGGGACTAGTATTCGATACGCAGTATTTT.

The chain is built from TRBV14 and TRBJ2-3; D possibly corresponds to TRBD1 (5 bases). Trimming took off 3 bases at V and 8 bases at J, with 15 bases between the two ends. The germline CDR1 and CDR2 sequences are SGHDN and FVKESK. This CDR3 spans 14 amino acids. CDR3 in amino acids: CASSHQERGGTQYF. The CDR3 DNA reads TGTGCCAGCAGCCACCAGGAAAGGGGTGGTACGCAGTATTTT.

This clonotype was seen only a few times. V and J are TRBV5-6 and TRBJ2-7, with D possibly TRBD1 on 6 matching bases. Germline assignment: CDR1 SGHDT and CDR2 YYEEEE. V lost 9 bases and J lost 4, with 20 bases in between. This CDR3 has 14 residues. The CDR3 nucleotides are TGTGCCACCACGACTTCAGGGGTTTCGTACGAGCAGTACTTC. This translates into CATTTSGVSYEQYF.

The CDR3 sequence: CASSQDWDRGRLVDEKLFF. CDR3 nucleotides: TGTGCCAGCAGCCAAGACTGGGACAGGGGGCGATTGGTCGATGAAAAACTGTTTTTT. V usage is TRBV4-2 and J usage is TRBJ1-4; 12 bases map to TRBD1. Germline V gene data show CDR1 as LGHNA and CDR2 as YNFKEQ. Losses at the gene ends were 0 bases for V and 6 bases for J; bases not matched to a gene: 11. The CDR3 is 19 amino acids.

In its sample, this clonotype was seen a few times. The chain employs TRBV20-1 and TRBJ1-5, with 7 bases lining up with TRBD1. This CDR3 has 14 residues. CDR1 and CDR2 from the germline V gene are DFQATT and SNEGSKA (reference sequence). With V trimmed by 6 bases and J by 3 bases, 8 bases remained unmatched. The CDR3 bases are TGCAGTGCCACGAGACAGGGCGACAATCAGCCCCAGCATTTT. Its protein product is CSATRQGDNQPQHF.

V usage is TRBV7-8 and J usage is TRBJ2-3; D is ambiguous. CDR1 is SGHVS, CDR2 FQNEAQ, per germline. The CDR3 spans 13 residues. V lost 7 bases to trimming and J lost 0 bases, with 8 bases between them. The CDR3 here is CASTLVSTDTQYF. For the CDR3, the DNA is TGTGCCAGCACCCTCGTAAGCACAGATACGCAGTATTTT.

A few counts support this clonotype. This chain joins TRBV24-1 and TRBJ2-7, with D possibly being TRBD2 (6 bases). Trimming took off 3 bases at V and 2 bases at J, with 16 bases between the two ends. This CDR3 has 16 residues. Germline lookup yields CDR1 KGHDR and CDR2 SFDVKD. DNA for the CDR3: TGTGCCACCAGTGATCCTACGGGACTGGGGCCCTACGAGCAGTACTTC. It yields the protein CATSDPTGLGPYEQYF.

The CDR3 loop reads CASSFRATETQYF. CDR3 sequence (DNA): TGTGCCAGCAGTTTTCGGGCAACAGAGACCCAGTACTTC. V and J are TRBV12-3 or TRBV12-4 and TRBJ2-5; D call uncertain. The CDR3 has 13 residues. Between the trimmed V and J ends, which lost 3 bases and 4 bases, there was a span of 9 bases.

This clonotype was seen more than once but under ten times. The chain uses TRBV3-1 and TRBJ2-7; 11 bases agree with TRBD2. The length of the CDR3 is 16 residues. The germline V gene encodes CDR1 LGHDT and CDR2 YNNKEL (reference sequence). V shed 1 base, J shed 2 bases, and the junction held 4 bases outside the gene matches. The CDR3 loop is CASSQALAGATYEQYF. The CDR3 DNA is TGTGCCAGCAGCCAAGCACTAGCGGGGGCCACCTACGAGCAGTACTTC.